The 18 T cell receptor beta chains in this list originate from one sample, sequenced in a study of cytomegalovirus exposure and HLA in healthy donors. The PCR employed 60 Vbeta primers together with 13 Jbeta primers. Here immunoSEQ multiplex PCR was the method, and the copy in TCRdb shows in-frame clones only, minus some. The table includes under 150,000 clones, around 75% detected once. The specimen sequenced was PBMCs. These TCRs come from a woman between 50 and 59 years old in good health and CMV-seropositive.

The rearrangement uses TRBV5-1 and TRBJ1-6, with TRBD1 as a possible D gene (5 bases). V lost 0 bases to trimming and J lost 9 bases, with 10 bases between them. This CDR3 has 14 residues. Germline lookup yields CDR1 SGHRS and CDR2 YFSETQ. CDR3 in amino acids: CASSLEQGSSPLHF. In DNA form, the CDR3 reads TGCGCCAGCAGCTTGGAGCAGGGTAGTTCACCCCTCCACTTT. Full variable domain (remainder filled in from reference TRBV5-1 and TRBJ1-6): KAGVTQTPRYLIKTRGQQVTLSCSPISGHRSVSWYQQTPGQGLQFLFEYFSETQRNKGNFPGRFSGRQFSNSRSEMNVSTLELGDSALYLCASSLEQGSSPLHFGNGTRLTVT.

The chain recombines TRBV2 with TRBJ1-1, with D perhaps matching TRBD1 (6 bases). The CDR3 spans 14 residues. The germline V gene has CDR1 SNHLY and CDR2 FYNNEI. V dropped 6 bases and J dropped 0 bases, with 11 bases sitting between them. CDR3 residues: CASSLQGVNTEAFF. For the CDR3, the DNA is TGTGCCAGCAGCCTACAGGGCGTGAACACTGAAGCTTTCTTT.

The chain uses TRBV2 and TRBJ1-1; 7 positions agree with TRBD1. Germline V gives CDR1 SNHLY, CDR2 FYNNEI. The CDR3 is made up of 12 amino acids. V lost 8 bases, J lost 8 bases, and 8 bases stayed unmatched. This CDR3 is CASVQGPWEAFF. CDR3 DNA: TGTGCCAGCGTACAGGGGCCATGGGAAGCTTTCTTT.

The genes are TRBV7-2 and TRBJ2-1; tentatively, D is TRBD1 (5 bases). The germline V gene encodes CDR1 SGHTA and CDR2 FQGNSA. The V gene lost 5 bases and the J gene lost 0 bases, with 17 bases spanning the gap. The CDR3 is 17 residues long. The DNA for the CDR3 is TGTGCCAGCAGCACCGGACGACAGTCATCCTCCTACAATGAGCAGTTCTTC. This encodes CASSTGRQSSSYNEQFF.

CDR3 nucleotides: TGTGCCAGCAGCTGGGGGACAGGGGCGGGCGAAAAACTGTTTTTT. Translating it yields CASSWGTGAGEKLFF. The chain couples TRBV5-6 to TRBJ1-4, with 10 bases matching TRBD1. Looked up from germline, CDR1 is SGHDT and CDR2 is YYEEEE. V lost 3 bases, J lost 8 bases, and 7 bases stayed unmatched. The CDR3 is made up of 15 amino acids.

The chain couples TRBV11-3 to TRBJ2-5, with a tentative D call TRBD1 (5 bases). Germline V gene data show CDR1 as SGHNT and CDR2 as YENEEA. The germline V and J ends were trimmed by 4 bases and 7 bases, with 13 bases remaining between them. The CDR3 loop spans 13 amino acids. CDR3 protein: CASSWGPSSTQYF. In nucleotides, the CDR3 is TGTGCCAGCAGCTGGGGCCCAAGTTCGACCCAGTACTTC.

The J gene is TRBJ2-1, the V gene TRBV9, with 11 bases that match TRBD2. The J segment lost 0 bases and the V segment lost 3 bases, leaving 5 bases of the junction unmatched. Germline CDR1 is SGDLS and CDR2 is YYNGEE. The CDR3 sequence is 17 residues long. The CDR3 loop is CASSGPSGGPSYNEQFF. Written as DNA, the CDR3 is TGTGCCAGCAGCGGTCCTAGCGGGGGGCCCTCCTACAATGAGCAGTTCTTC.

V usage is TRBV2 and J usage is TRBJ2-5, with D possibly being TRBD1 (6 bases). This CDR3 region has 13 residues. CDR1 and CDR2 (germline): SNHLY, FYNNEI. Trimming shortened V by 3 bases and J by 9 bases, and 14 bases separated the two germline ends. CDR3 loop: CASSDVGGRAQYF. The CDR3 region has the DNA TGTGCCAGCAGTGACGTTGGGGGCAGGGCCCAGTACTTC.

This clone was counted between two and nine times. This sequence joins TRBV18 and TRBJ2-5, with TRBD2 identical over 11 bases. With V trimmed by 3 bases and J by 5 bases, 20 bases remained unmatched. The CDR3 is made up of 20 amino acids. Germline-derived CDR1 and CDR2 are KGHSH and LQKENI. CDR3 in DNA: TGTGCCAGCTCACCTCTAGAACACCTTCGTACGGGACTAGCGGCGGAGACCCAGTACTTC. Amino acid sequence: CASSPLEHLRTGLAAETQYF.

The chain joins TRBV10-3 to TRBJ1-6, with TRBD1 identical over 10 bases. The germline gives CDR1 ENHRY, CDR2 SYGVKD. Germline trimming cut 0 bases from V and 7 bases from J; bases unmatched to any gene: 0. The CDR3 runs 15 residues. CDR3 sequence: CAISESGQGNSPLHF. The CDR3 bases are TGTGCCATCAGTGAGTCGGGACAGGGGAATTCACCCCTCCACTTT.

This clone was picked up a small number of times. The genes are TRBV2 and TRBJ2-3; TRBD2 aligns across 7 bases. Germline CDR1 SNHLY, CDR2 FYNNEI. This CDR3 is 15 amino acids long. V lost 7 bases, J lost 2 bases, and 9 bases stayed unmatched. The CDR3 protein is CASTPAGRTTDTQYF. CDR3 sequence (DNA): TGTGCCAGCACCCCAGCGGGGCGAACCACAGATACGCAGTATTTT.

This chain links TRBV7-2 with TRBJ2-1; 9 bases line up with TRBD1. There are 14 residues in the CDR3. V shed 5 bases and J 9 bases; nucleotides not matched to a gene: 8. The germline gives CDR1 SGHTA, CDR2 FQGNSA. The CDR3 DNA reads TGTGCCAGCAGCCGGACAGGGGTAAGACGTGAGCAGTTCTTC. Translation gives CASSRTGVRREQFF.

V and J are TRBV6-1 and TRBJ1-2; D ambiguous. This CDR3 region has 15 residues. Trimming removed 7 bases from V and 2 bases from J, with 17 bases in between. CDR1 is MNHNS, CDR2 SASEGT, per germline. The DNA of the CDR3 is TGTGCCAGCAACGAGGGTGGGAGTTCGAACTATGGCTACACCTTC. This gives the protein CASNEGGSSNYGYTF.

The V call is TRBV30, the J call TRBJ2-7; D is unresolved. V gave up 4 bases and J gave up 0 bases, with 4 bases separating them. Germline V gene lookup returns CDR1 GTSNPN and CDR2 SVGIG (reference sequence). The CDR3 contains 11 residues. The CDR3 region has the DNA TGTGCCTGGAAGCTCTCCTACGAGCAGTACTTC. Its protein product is CAWKLSYEQYF.

The chain's CDR3 is CASSGTGNPGELFF. For the CDR3, the DNA is TGTGCCAGCAGCGGGACAGGGAATCCCGGGGAGCTGTTTTTT. J is TRBJ2-2 and V is TRBV2, with 9 bases that match TRBD1. V lost 6 bases and J lost 6; bases outside the gene matches: 5. Germline V gives CDR1 SNHLY, CDR2 FYNNEI. This CDR3 has 14 residues.

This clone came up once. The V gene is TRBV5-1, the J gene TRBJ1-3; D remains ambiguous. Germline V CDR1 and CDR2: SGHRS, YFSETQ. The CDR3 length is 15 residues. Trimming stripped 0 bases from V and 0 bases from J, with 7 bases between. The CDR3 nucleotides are TGCGCCAGCAGCTTGGTTGCAGGCTCTGGAAACACCATATATTTT. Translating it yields CASSLVAGSGNTIYF.

The CDR3 region is CASSVSGGASEQFF. The DNA of the CDR3 is TGTGCCAGCAGCGTTAGCGGGGGGGCTAGTGAGCAGTTCTTC. The V gene is TRBV7-9, the J gene TRBJ2-1; 11 bases fit TRBD2. V shed 5 bases and J 9 bases; nucleotides not matched to a gene: 6. The CDR3 consists of 14 residues. CDR1 is SEHNR and CDR2 is FQNEAQ in the germline V gene (reference sequence).

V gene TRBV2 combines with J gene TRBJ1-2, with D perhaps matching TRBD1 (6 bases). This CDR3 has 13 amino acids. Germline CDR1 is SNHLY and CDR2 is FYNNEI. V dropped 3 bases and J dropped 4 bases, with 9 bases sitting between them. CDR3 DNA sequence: TGTGCCAGCAGTGAGTGGGGGCTCTATGGCTACACCTTC. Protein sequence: CASSEWGLYGYTF. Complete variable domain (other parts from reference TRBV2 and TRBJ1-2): EPEVTQTPSHQVTQMGQEVILRCVPISNHLYFYWYRQILGQKVEFLVSFYNNEISEKSEIFDDQFSVERPDGSNFTLKIRSTKLEDSAMYFCASSEWGLYGYTFGSGTRLTVV.